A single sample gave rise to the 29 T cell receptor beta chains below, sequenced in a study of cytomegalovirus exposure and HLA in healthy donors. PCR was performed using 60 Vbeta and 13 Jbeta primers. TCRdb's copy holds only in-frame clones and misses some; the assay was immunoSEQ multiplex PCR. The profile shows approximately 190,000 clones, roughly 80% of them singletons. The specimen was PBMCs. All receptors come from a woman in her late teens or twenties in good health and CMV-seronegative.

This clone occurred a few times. The DNA of the CDR3 is TGTGCTAGTGGTTTGGCCGTAGGACAGATGAACACTGAAGCTTTCTTT. Translating it yields CASGLAVGQMNTEAFF. The J gene is TRBJ1-1, the V gene TRBV12-5; D is perhaps TRBD1 (6 bases). Deletions cut 1 base from V and 0 bases from J, with 12 bases between. The germline V gene has CDR1 LGHNT and CDR2 FRNRAP. The CDR3 is 16 residues long.

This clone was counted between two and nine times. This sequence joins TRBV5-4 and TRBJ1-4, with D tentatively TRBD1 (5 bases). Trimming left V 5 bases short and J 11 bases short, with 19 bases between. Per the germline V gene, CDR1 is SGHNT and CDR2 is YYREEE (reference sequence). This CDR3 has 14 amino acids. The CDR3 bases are TGTGCCAGCAGTTCAGGGTTAACGGCTGAGAAACTGTTTTTT. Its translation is CASSSGLTAEKLFF.

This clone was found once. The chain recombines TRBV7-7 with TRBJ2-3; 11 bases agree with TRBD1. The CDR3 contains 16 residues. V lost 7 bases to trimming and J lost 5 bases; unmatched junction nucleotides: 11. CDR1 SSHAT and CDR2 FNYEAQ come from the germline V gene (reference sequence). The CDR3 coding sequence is TGTGCCAGCATAGGACAGGGGGCGTTAGCAGGAGATACGCAGTATTTT. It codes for CASIGQGALAGDTQYF.

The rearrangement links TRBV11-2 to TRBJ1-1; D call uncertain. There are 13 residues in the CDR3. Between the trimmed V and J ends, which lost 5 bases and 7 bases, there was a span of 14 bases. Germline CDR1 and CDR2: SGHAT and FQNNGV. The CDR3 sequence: CASSPGGRIEAFF. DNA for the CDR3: TGTGCCAGCAGCCCAGGCGGGAGGATTGAAGCTTTCTTT.

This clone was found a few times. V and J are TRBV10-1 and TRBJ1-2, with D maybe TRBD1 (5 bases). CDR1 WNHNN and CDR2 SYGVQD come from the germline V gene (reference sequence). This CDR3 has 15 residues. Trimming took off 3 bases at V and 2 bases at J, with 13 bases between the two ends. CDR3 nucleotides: TGCGCCAGCAGTGAAACGGCAGGGTTAAACTATGGCTACACCTTC. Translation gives CASSETAGLNYGYTF.

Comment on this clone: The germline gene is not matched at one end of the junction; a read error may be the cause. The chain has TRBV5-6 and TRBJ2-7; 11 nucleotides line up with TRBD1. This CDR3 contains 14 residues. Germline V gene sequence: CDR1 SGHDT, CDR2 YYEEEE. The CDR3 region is CASRLGQGDHEQYF. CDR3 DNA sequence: TGTGCCAGCAGGTTGGGACAGGGGGACCACGAGCAGTACTTC. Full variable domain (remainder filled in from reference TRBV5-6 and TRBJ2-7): DAGVTQSPTHLIKTRGQQVTLRCSPKSGHDTVSWYQQALGQGPQFIFQYYEEEERQRGNFPDRFSGHQFPNYSSELNVNALLLGDSALYLCASRLGQGDHEQYFGPGTRLTVT.

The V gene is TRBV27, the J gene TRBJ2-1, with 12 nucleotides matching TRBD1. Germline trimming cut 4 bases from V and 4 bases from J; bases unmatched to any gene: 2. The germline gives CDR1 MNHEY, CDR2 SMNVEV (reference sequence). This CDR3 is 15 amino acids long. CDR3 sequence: CASSSGQGAYNEQFF. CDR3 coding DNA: TGTGCCAGCAGTTCGGGACAGGGGGCATACAATGAGCAGTTCTTC.

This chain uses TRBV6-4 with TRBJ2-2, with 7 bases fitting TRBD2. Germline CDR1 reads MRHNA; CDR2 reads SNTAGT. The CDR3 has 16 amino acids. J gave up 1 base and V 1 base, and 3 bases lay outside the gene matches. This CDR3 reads CASSDFGLGNTGELFF. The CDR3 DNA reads TGTGCCAGCAGTGACTTCGGACTAGGGAACACCGGGGAGCTGTTTTTT.

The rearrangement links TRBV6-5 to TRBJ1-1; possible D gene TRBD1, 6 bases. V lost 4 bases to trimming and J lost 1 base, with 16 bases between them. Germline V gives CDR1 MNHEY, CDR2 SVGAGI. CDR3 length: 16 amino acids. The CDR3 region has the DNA TGTGCCAGCAGTTTGGTCGTCGTCAGGGGGAACACTGAAGCTTTCTTT. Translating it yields CASSLVVVRGNTEAFF.

CDR3 DNA sequence: TGTGCCAGCAGTTTATTTGGGGCCGGCGAGCAGTACTTC. Protein product: CASSLFGAGEQYF. V and J are TRBV27 and TRBJ2-7, with D perhaps matching TRBD1 (5 bases). Trimming pared 1 base from V and 6 bases from J, leaving 10 bases between. This CDR3 is built from 13 residues. Looked up from germline, CDR1 is MNHEY and CDR2 is SMNVEV (reference sequence).

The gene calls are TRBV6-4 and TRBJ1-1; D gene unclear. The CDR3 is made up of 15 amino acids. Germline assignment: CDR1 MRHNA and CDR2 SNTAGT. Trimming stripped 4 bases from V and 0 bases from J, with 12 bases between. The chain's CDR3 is CASSAEGGMNTEAFF. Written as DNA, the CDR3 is TGTGCCAGCAGTGCTGAGGGCGGGATGAACACTGAAGCTTTCTTT.

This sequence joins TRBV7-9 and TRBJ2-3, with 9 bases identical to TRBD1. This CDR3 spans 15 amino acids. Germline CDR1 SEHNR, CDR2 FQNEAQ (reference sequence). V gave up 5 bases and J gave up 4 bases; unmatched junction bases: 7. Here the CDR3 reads CASSLGTGSPDTQYF. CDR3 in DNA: TGTGCCAGCAGCCTTGGGACAGGGTCCCCAGATACGCAGTATTTT.

The CDR3 sequence is CASSPRFGTGLTDTQYF. The CDR3 coding sequence is TGTGCCAGCAGCCCCCGTTTTGGGACAGGGCTGACAGATACGCAGTATTTT. The chain carries TRBV5-6 and TRBJ2-3; 9 bases are a match to TRBD1. The germline CDR1 and CDR2 sequences are SGHDT and YYEEEE. CDR3 length equals 17 residues. Trimming cost V 4 bases and J 3 bases; bases outside gene matches: 12.

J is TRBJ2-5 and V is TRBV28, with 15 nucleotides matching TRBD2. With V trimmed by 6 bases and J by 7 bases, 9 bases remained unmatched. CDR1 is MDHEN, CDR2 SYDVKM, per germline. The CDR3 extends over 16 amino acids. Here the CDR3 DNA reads TGTGCCAGCAGCGGACTAGCGGGAGGGCAGAGGGGGACCCAGTACTTC. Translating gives CASSGLAGGQRGTQYF.

The CDR3 is CASSLDVGLARNEQFF. DNA for the CDR3: TGTGCCAGCAGCTTAGACGTAGGACTAGCGCGGAATGAGCAGTTCTTC. The V gene is TRBV7-9, the J gene TRBJ2-1; TRBD2 aligns across 9 bases. Trimming cost V 1 base and J 7 bases; bases outside gene matches: 8. This CDR3 comprises 16 residues. Germline assignment: CDR1 SEHNR and CDR2 FQNEAQ (reference sequence).

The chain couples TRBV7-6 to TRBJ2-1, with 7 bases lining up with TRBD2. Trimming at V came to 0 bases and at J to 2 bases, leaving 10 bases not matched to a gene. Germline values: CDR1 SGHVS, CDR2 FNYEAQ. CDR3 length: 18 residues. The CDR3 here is CASSLAYSPAGAYNEQFF. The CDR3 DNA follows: TGTGCCAGCAGCTTAGCCTACAGTCCCGCGGGAGCCTACAATGAGCAGTTCTTC. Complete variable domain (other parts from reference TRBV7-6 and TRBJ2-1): GAGVSQSPRYKVTKRGQDVALRCDPISGHVSLYWYRQALGQGPEFLTYFNYEAQQDKSGLPNDRFSAERPEGSISTLTIQRTEQRDSAMYRCASSLAYSPAGAYNEQFFGPGTRLTVL.

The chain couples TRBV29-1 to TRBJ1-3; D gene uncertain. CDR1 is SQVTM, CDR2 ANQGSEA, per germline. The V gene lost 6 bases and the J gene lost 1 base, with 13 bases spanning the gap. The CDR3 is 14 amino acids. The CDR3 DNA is TGCAGCGTGGCTAGCCGGTATTCTGGAAACACCATATATTTT. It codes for CSVASRYSGNTIYF.

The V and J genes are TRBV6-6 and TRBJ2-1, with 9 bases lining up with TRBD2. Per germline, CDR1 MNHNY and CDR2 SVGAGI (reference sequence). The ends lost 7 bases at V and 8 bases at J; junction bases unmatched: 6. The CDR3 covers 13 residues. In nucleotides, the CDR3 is TGTGCCAGCACCGGCGGGGGGGCTCATGAGCAGTTCTTC. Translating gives CASTGGGAHEQFF.

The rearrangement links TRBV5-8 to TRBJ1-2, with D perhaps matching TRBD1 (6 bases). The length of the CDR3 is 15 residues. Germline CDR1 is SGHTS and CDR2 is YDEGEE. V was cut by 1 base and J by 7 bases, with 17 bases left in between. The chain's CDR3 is CASSLIPGVAVGYTF. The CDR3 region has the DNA TGTGCCAGCAGCTTGATCCCAGGGGTTGCGGTTGGCTACACCTTC.

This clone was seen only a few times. For the CDR3, the DNA is TGTGCCAGCAGTGAATACGAGCAGTACTTC. Its protein product is CASSEYEQYF. V and J are TRBV6-1 and TRBJ2-5; D not certain. The J call could be wrong; TRBJ2-7 is a better fit for the DNA end. The germline V gene encodes CDR1 MNHNS and CDR2 SASEGT. The CDR3 loop spans 10 amino acids.

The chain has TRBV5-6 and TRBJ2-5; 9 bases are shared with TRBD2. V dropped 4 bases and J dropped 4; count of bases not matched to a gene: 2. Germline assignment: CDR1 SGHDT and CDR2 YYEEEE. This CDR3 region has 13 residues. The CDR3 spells CASSRGLAETQYF. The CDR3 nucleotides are TGTGCCAGCAGCCGGGGACTAGCAGAGACCCAGTACTTC.

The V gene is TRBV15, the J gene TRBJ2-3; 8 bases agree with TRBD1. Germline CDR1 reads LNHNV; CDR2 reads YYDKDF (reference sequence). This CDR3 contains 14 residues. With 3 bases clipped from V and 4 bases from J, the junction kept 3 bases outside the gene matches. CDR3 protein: CATSRGQAPDTQYF. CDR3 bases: TGTGCCACCAGCAGGGGACAGGCCCCAGATACGCAGTATTTT.

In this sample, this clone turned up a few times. CDR3 nucleotides: TGTGCCAGCGCAGGATACGAGCAGTACTTC. It codes for CASAGYEQYF. V is TRBV2 and J is TRBJ2-7; no reliable D call. From germline, CDR1 is SNHLY and CDR2 FYNNEI. The CDR3 covers 10 residues. V was cut by 8 bases and J by 4 bases, with 6 bases left in between.

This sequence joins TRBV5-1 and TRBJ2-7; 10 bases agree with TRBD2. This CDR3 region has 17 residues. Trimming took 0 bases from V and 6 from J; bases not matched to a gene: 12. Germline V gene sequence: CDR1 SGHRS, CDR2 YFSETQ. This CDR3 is CASSLGTGTSVFSEQYF. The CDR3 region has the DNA TGCGCCAGCAGCTTGGGCACAGGGACTAGCGTTTTTAGCGAGCAGTACTTC.

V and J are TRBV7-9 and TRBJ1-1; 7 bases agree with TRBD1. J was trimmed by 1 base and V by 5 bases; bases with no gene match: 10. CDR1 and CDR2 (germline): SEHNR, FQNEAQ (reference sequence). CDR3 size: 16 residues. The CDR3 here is CASSVPIGQENTEAFF. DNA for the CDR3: TGTGCCAGCAGCGTCCCCATAGGACAGGAGAACACTGAAGCTTTCTTT. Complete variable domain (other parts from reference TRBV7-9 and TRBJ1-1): DTGVSQNPRHKITKRGQNVTFRCDPISEHNRLYWYRQTLGQGPEFLTYFQNEAQLEKSRLLSDRFSAERPKGSFSTLEIQRTEQGDSAMYLCASSVPIGQENTEAFFGQGTRLTVV.

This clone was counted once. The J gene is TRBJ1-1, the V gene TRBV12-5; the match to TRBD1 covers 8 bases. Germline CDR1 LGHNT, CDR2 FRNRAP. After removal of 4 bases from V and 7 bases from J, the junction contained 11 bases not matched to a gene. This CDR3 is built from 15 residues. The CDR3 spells CASGSPTGGRIEAFF. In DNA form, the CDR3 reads TGTGCTAGTGGTTCCCCCACAGGGGGAAGAATTGAAGCTTTCTTT.

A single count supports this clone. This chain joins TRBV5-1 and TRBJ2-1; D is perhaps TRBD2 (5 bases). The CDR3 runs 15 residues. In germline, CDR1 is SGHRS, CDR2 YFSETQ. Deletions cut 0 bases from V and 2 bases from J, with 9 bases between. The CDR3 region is CASSLGGGTYNEQFF. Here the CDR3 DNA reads TGCGCCAGCAGCTTGGGAGGAGGCACCTACAATGAGCAGTTCTTC.

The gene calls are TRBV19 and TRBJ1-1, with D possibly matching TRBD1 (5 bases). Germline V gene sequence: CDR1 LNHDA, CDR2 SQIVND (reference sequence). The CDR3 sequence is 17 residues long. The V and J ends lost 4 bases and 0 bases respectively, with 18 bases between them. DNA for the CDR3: TGTGCCAGTAGTACCCTTCTGACAGCCGCTTTGAACACTGAAGCTTTCTTT. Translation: CASSTLLTAALNTEAFF.

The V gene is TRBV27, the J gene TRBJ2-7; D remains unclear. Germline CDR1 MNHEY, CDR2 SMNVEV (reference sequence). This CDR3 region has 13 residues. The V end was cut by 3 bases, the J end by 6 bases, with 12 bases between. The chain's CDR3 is CASSFAWLGEQYF. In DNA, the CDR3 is TGTGCCAGCAGTTTCGCTTGGCTAGGCGAGCAGTACTTC.